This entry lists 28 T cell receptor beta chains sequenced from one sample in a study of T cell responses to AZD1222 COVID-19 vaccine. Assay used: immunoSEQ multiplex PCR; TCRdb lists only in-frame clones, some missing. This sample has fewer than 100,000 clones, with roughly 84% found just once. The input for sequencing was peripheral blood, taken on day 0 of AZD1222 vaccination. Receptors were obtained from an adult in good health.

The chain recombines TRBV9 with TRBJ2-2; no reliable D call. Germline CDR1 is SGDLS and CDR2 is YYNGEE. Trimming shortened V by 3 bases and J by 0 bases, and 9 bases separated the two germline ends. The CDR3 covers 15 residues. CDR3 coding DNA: TGTGCCAGCAGCGCACAGTCTCCGAACACCGGGGAGCTGTTTTTT. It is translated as CASSAQSPNTGELFF.

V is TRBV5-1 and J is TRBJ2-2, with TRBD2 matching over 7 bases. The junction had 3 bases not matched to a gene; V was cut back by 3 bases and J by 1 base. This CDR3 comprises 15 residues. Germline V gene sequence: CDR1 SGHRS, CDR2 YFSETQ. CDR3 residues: CASSYAGENTGELFF. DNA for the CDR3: TGCGCCAGCAGCTACGCGGGGGAGAACACCGGGGAGCTGTTTTTT.

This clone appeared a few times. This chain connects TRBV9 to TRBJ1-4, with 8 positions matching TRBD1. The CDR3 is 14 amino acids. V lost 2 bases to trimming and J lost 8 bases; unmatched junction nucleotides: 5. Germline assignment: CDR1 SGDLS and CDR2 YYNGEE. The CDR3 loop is CASSVGQGGEKLFF. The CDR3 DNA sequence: TGTGCCAGCAGCGTCGGACAGGGCGGCGAAAAACTGTTTTTT. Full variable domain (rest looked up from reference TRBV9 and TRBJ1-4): DSGVTQTPKHLITATGQRVTLRCSPRSGDLSVYWYQQSLDQGLQFLIQYYNGEERAKGNILERFSAQQFPDLHSELNLSSLELGDSALYFCASSVGQGGEKLFFGSGTQLSVL.

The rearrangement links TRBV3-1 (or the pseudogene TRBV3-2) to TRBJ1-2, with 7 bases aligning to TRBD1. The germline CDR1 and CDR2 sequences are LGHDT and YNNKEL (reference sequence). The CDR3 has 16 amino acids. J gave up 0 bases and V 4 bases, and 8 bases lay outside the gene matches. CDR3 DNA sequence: TGTGCCAGCAGCCGCGGAACAGGGGAAGCTAACTATGGCTACACCTTC. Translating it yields CASSRGTGEANYGYTF.

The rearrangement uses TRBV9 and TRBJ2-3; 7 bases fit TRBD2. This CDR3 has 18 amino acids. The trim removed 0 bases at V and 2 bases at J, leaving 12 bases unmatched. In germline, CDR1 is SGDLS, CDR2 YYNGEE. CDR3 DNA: TGTGCCAGCAGCGTAGGGCTCGGGGCTAGCGGATTCACAGATACGCAGTATTTT. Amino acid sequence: CASSVGLGASGFTDTQYF.

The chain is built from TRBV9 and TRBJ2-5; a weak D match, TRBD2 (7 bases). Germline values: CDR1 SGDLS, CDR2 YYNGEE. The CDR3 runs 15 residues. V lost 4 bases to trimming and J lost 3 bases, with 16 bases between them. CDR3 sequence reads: CASSSRAGAEETQYF. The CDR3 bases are TGTGCCAGCAGCTCCCGCGCGGGGGCGGAAGAGACCCAGTACTTC.

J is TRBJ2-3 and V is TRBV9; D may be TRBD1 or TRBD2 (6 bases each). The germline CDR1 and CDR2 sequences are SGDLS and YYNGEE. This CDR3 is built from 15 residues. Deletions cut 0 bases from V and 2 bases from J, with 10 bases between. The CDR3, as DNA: TGTGCCAGCAGCGTAGAGGGGGGACACACAGATACGCAGTATTTT. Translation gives CASSVEGGHTDTQYF.

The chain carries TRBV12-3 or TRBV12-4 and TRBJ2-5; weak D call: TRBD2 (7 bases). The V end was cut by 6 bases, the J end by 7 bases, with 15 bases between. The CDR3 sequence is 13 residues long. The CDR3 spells CASSLKGGGTQYF. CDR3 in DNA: TGTGCCAGCAGCCTGAAGGGAGGGGGGACCCAGTACTTC.

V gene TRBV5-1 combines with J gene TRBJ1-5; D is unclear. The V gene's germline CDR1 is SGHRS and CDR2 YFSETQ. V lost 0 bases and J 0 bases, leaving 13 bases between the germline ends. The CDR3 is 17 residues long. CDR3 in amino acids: CASSLEPQMNSNQPQHF. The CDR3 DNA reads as TGCGCCAGCAGCTTGGAACCACAGATGAATAGCAATCAGCCCCAGCATTTT.

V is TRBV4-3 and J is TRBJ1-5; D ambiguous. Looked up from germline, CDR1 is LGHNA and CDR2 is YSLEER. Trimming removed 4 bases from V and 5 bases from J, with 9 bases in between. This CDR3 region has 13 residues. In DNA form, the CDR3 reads TGCGCCAGCAGCCCCGACGATCATCAGCCCCAGCATTTT. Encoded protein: CASSPDDHQPQHF.

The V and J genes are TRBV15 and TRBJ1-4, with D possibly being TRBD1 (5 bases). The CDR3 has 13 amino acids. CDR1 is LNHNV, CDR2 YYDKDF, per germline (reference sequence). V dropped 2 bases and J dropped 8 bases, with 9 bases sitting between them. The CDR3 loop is CATSRRGSEKLFF. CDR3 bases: TGTGCCACCAGCAGAAGGGGTTCCGAAAAACTGTTTTTT.

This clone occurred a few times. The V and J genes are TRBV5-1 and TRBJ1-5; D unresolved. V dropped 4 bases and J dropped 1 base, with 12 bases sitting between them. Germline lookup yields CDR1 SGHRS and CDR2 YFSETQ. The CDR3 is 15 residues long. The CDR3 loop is CASSPNTGSNQPQHF. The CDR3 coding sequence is TGCGCCAGCAGCCCGAATACGGGGAGCAATCAGCCCCAGCATTTT.

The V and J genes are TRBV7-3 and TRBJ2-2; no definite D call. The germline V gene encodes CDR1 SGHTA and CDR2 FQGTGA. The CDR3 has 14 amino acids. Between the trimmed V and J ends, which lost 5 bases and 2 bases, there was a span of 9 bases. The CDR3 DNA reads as TGTGCCAGCAGCCCTCTTTTAAACACCGGGGAGCTGTTTTTT. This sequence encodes CASSPLLNTGELFF.

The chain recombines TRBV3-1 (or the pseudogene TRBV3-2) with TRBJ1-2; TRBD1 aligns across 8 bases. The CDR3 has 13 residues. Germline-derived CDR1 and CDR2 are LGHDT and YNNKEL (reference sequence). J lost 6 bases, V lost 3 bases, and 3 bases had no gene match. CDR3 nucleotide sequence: TGTGCCAGCAGCCACTGGACAGGGAATGGCTACACCTTC. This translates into CASSHWTGNGYTF.

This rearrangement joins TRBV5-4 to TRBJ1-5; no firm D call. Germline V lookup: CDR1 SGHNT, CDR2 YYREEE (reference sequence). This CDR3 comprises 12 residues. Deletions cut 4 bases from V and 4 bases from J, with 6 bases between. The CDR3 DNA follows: TGTGCCAGCAGCAAAAATAATCAGCCCCAGCATTTT. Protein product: CASSKNNQPQHF. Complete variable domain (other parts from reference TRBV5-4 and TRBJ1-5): ETGVTQSPTHLIKTRGQQVTLRCSSQSGHNTVSWYQQALGQGPQFIFQYYREEENGRGNFPPRFSGLQFPNYSSELNVNALELDDSALYLCASSKNNQPQHFGDGTRLSIL.

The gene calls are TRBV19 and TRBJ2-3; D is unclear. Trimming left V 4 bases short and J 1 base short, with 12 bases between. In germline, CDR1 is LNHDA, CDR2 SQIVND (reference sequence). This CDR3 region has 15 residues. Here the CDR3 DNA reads TGTGCCAGTAGTAAGAATGATCTGGGCACAGATACGCAGTATTTT. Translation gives CASSKNDLGTDTQYF. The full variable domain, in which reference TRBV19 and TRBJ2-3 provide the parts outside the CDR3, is DGGITQSPKYLFRKEGQNVTLSCEQNLNHDAMYWYRQDPGQGLRLIYYSQIVNDFQKGDIAEGYSVSREKKESFPLTVTSAQKNPTAFYLCASSKNDLGTDTQYFGPGTRLTVL.

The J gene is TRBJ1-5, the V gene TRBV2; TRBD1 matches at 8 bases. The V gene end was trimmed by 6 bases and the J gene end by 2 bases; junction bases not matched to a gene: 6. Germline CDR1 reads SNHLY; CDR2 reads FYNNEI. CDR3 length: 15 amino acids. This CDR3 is CASSPQTGGNQPQHF. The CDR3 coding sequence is TGTGCCAGCAGCCCCCAGACAGGGGGCAATCAGCCCCAGCATTTT.

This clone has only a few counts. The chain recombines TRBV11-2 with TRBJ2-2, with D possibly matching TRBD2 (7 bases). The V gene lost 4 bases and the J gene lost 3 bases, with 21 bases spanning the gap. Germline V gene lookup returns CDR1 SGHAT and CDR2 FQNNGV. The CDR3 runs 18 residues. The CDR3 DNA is TGTGCCAGCAGCTCACGTAGGGGGGGCTCACGCGACACCGGGGAGCTGTTTTTT. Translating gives CASSSRRGGSRDTGELFF. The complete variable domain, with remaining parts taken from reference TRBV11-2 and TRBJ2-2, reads EAGVAQSPRYKIIEKRQSVAFWCNPISGHATLYWYQQILGQGPKLLIQFQNNGVVDDSQLPKDRFSAERLKGVDSTLKIQPAKLEDSAVYLCASSSRRGGSRDTGELFFGEGSRLTVL.

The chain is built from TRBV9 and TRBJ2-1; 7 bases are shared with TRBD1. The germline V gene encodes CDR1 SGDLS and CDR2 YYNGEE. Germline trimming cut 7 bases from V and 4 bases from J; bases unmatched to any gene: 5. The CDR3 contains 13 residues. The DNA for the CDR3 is TGTGCCAGCTCAGACAGGGATTACAATGAGCAGTTCTTC. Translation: CASSDRDYNEQFF.

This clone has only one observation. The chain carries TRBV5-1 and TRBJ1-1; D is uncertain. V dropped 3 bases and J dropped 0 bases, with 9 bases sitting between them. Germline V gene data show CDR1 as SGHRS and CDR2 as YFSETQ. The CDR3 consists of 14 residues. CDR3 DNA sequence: TGCGCCAGCAGCTCCCTAACGGTGAACACTGAAGCTTTCTTT. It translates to CASSSLTVNTEAFF.

CDR3 coding DNA: TGTGCCAGCAGCTTCTTGGGCCTAAGCACAGATACGCAGTATTTT. It encodes CASSFLGLSTDTQYF. The genes are TRBV7-3 and TRBJ2-3; the D is unclear. The V and J ends lost 3 bases and 0 bases respectively, with 10 bases between them. The CDR3 totals 15 residues. Germline V gives CDR1 SGHTA, CDR2 FQGTGA.

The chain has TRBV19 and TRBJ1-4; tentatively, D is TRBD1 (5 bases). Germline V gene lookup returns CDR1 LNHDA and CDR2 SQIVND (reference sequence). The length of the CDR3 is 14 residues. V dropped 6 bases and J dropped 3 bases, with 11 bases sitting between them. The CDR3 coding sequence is TGTGCCAGTAGCTTCGGGACGGCTAATGAAAAACTGTTTTTT. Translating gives CASSFGTANEKLFF.

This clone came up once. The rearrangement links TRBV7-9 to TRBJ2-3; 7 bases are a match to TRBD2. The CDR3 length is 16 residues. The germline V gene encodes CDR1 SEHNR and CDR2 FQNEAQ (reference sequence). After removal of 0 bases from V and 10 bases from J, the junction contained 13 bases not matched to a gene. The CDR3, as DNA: TGTGCCAGCAGCTTAGCGGTGGCTAGCGGTCAATATGCGCAGTATTTT. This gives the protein CASSLAVASGQYAQYF.

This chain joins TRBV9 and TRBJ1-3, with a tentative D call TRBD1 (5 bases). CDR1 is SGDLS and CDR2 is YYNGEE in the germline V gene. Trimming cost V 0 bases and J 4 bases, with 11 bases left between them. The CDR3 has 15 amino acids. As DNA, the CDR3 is TGTGCCAGCAGCGTAGATGGGGGAGGCGGAAACACCATATATTTT. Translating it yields CASSVDGGGGNTIYF.

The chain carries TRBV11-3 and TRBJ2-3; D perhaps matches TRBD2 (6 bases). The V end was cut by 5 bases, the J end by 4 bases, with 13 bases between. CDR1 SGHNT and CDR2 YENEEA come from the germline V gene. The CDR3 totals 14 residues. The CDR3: CASSPTGGADTQYF. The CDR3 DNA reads TGTGCCAGCAGCCCCACGGGCGGGGCAGATACGCAGTATTTT.

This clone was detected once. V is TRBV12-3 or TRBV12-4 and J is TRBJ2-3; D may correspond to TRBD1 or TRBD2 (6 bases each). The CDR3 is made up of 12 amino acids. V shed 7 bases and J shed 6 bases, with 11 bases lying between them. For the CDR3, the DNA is TGTGCCAGCACCCAAGGGGGGGATACGCAGTATTTT. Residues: CASTQGGDTQYF.

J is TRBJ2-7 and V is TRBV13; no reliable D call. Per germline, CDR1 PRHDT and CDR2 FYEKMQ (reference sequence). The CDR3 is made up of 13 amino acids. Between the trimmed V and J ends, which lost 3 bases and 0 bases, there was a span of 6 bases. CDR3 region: CASSFSSSYEQYF. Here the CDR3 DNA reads TGTGCCAGCAGCTTCTCCTCCTCCTACGAGCAGTACTTC.

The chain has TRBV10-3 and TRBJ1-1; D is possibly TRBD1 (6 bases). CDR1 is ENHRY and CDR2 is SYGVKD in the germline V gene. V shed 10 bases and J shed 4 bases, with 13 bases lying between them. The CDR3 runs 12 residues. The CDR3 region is CATGDTGTEAFF. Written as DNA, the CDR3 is TGTGCCACAGGGGACACGGGCACTGAAGCTTTCTTT.